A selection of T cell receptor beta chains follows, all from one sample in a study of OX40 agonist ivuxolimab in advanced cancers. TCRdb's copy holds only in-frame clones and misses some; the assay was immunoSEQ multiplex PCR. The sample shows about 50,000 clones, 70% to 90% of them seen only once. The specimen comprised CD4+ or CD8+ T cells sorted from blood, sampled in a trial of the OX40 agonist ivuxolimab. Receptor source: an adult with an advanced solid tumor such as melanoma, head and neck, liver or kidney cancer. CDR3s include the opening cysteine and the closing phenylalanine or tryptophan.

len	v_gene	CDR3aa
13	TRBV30	CAWRISGANVLTF
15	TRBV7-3	CASSLSGVSTDTQYF
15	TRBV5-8	CASSSLNRDADTQYF
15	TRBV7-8	CASTSREGPSNEQFF
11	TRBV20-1	CSARDDNEQFF
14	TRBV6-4	CASSGTSGRDEQFF
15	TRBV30	CASQGGALGSYEQYF
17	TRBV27	CASSLSFPGNSNQPQHF
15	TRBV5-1	CASSLDRISSYEQYF
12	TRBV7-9	CASSFVSDTQYF
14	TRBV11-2	CASSPGVNAETQYF
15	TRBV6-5	CASSPPGQGLREQYF
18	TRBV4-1	CASSHPPGSRGNYNEQFF
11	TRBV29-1	CSFRLSYEQYF
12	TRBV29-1	CSVPGPKVEQFF
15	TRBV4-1	CASSQGGTSLYEQYF
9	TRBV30	CAWKEGYTF
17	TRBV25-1	CASRGTPGTATGNTIYF
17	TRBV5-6	CASSLSVTGQGGEGQYF
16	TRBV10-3	CAISESADRGLRGYTF
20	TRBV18	CASSPLPTSPTGTVYNEQFF
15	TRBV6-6	CASSPTHGTGLEQYF
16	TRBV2	CASSEVASGRSYEQYF
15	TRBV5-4	CASSPRTGDSYEQYF
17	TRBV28	CASSPELAGGHTGELFF
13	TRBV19	CASTPEGGYEQYF
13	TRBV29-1	CSGQGATNEKLFF
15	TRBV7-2	CASSLVRLAGYEQYF
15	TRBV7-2	CASSFGDRGSYEQYF
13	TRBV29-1	CSVEGGITDTQYF
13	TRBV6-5	CASSYSQGNEQYF
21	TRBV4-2	CASSQDLITVTSGRAGETQYF
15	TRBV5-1	CASSLDPWATDTQYF
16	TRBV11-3	CASSLERTFFSTEAFF
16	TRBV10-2	CASRERTSGIYNEQFF
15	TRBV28	CASSPSGTGSYEQYF
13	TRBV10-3	CAITSDRATEAFF
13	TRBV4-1	CASGRTFLGEQYF
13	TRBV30	CAWSEAREGEQYF
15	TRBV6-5	CASSYEGGGADTQYF
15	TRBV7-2	CASSSPRFSTDTQYF
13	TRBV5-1	CASSPNGIETQYF
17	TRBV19	CASNQTGTRVNQETQYF
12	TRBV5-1	CASSPGAGELFF
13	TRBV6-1	CASRAASGNTIYF
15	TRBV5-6	CASSPGLAEFYEQYF
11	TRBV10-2	CASSDSYGYTF
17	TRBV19	CASSTTSGPTNTGELFF
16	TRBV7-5	CARSLERDFSTDTQYF
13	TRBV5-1	CASSLLSSYEQYF